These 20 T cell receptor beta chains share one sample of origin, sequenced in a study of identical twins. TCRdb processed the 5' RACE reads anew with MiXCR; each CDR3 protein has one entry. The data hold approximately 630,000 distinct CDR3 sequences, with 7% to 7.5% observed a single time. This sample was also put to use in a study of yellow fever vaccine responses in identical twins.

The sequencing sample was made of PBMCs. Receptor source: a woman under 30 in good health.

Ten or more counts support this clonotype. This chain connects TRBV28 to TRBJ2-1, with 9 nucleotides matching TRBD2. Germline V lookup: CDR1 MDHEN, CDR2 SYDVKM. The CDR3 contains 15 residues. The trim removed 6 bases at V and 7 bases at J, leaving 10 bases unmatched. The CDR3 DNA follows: TGTGCCAGCAGCCTGATAGCGGGAGTAGATAATGAGCAGTTCTTC. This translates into CASSLIAGVDNEQFF.

Written as DNA, the CDR3 is TGCGCCAGCAGCCATTACCCCATTTTGGAGCCAGCGATGAACACTGAAGCTTTCTTT. This gives the protein CASSHYPILEPAMNTEAFF. The rearrangement uses TRBV4-1 and TRBJ1-1, with no clear D. V dropped 3 bases and J dropped 0 bases, with 23 bases sitting between them. The germline CDR1 and CDR2 sequences are MGHRA and YSYEKL. The CDR3 sequence is 19 residues long.

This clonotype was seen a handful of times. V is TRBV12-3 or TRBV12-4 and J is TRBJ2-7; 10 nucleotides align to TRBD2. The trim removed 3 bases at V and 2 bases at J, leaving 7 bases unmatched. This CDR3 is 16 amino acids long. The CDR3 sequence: CASSFRRAGGTYEQYF. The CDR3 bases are TGTGCCAGCAGTTTCCGCCGAGCGGGAGGGACCTACGAGCAGTACTTC.

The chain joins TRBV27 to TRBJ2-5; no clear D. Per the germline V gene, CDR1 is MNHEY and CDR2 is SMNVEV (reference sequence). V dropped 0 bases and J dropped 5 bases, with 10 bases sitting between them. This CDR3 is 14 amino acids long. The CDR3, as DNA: TGTGCCAGCAGTTTATCGGGCTGGCGGGAGACCCAGTACTTC. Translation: CASSLSGWRETQYF.

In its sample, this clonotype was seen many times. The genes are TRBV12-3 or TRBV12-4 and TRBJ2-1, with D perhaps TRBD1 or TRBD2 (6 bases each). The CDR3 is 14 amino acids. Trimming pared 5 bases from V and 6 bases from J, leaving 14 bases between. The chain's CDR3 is CASSPGGPVNEQFF. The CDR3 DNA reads TGTGCCAGCAGTCCTGGGGGGCCCGTCAATGAGCAGTTCTTC.

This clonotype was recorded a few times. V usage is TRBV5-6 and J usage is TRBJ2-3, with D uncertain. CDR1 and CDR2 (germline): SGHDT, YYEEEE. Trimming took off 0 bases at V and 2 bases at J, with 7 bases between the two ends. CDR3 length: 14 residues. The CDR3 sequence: CASSLAIPTDTQYF. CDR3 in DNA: TGTGCCAGCAGCTTGGCCATTCCCACAGATACGCAGTATTTT.

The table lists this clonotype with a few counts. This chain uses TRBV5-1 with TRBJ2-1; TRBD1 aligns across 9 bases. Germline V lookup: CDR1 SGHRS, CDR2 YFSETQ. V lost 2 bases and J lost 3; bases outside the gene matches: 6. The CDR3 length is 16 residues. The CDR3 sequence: CASSFSTGQGYNEQFF. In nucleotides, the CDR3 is TGCGCCAGCAGCTTTTCTACGGGACAGGGCTACAATGAGCAGTTCTTC.

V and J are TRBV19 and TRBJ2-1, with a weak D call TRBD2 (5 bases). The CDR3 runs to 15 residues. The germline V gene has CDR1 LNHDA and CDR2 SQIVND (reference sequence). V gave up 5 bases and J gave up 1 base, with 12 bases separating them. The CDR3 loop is CASSLLVGSYNEQFF. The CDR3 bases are TGTGCCAGTAGTTTACTAGTGGGGTCCTACAATGAGCAGTTCTTC.

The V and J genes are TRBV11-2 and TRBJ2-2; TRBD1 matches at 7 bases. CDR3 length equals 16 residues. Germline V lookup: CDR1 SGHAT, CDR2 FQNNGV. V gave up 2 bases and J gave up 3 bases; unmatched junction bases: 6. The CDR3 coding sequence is TGTGCCAGCAGCTTACCGTGGCAGGGGGACACCGGGGAGCTGTTTTTT. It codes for CASSLPWQGDTGELFF.

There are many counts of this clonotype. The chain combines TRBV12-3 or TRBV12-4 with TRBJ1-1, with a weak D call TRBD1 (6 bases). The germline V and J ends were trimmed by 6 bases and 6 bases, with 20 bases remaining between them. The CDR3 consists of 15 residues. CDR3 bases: TGTGCCAGCAGCTCGGGACAACGCAGAAGGTCTGAAGCTTTCTTT. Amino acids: CASSSGQRRRSEAFF.

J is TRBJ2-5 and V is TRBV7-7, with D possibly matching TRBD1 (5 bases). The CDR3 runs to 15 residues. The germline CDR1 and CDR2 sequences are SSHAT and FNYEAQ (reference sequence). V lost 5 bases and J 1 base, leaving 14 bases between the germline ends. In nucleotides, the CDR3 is TGTGCCAGCAGCCCAGGGTACGGCACCCAAGAGACCCAGTACTTC. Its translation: CASSPGYGTQETQYF.

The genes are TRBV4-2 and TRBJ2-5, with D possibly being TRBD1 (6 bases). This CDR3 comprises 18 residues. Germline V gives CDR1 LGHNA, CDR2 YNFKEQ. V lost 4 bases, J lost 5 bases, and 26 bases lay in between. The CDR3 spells CASSRMHPGTFGTETQYF. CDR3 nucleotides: TGTGCCAGCAGCCGAATGCATCCCGGGACATTCGGGACGGAGACCCAGTACTTC.

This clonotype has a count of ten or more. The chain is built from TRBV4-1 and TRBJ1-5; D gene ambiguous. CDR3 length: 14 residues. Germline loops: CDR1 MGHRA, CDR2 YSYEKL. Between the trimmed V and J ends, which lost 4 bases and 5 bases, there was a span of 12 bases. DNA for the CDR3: TGCGCCAGCAGCCCAAGAGAGGGCGATCAGCCCCAGCATTTT. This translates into CASSPREGDQPQHF.

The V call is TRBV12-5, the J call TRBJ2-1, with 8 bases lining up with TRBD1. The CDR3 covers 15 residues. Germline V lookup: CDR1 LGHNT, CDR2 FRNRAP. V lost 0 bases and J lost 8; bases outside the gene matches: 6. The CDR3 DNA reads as TGTGCTAGTGGTTTGGTACTGGACAGGGTTCATGAGCAGTTCTTC. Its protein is CASGLVLDRVHEQFF.

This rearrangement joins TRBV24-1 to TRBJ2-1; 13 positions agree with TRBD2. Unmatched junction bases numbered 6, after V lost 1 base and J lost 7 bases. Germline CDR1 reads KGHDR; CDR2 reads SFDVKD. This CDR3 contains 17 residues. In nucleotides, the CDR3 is TGTGCCACCAGTGATTTTGTGACTAGCGGGAGGTCTAATGAGCAGTTCTTC. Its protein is CATSDFVTSGRSNEQFF.

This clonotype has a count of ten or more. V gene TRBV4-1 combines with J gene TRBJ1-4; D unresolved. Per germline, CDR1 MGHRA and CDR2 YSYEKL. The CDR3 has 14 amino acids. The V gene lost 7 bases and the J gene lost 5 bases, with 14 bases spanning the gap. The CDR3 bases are TGCGCCAGCACGAGTTTTGGAGGGAATGAAAAACTGTTTTTT. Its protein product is CASTSFGGNEKLFF.

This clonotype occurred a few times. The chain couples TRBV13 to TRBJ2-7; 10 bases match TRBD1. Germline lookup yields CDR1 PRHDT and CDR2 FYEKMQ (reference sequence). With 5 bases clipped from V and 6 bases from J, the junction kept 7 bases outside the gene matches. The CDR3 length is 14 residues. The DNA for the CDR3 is TGTGCCAGCAGCCGAGGACAGGGGGGATTCGAGCAGTACTTC. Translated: CASSRGQGGFEQYF.

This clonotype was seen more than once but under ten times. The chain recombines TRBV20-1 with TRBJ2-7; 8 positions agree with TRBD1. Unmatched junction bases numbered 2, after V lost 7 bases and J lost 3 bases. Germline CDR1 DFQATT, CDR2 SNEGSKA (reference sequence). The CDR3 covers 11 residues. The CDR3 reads CSVGQGYEQYF. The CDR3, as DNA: TGCAGTGTAGGACAGGGCTACGAGCAGTACTTC.

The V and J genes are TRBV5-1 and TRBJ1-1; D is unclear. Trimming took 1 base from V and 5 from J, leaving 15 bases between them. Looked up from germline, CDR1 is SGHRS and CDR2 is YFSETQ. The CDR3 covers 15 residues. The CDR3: CASSLKGRGLTEAFF. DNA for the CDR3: TGCGCCAGCAGCTTGAAAGGGCGAGGTTTGACTGAAGCTTTCTTT.

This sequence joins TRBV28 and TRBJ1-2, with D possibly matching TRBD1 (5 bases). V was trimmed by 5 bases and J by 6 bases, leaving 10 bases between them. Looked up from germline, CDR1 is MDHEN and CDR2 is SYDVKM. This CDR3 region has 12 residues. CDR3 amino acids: CASSTTADGYTF. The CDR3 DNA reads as TGTGCCAGCAGTACGACAGCGGATGGCTACACCTTC.